The TCR beta chain under discussion was sequenced for a study of blood T cells in healthy people across ages. Points from the study as a whole: Strong correlation existed between TCR beta diversity and naive T cell percentage.

Together with a sample-barcoded 5' primer, a J-beta primer mix was included in a second PCR lasting roughly 6 to 12 cycles. No fewer than 3 million CDR3-containing paired-end reads came from each sample. TCRdb reprocessed the 5' RACE reads via MiXCR and lists one record per CDR3 protein. Of 1,500,000 or so distinct CDR3 sequences listed, 59% are singletons. This clonotype was counted only a few times. What it binds is not known. The germline CDR1 and CDR2 sequences are DFQATT and SNEGSKA (reference sequence). Trimming stripped 1 base from V and 4 bases from J, with 13 bases between. This CDR3 contains 14 residues.

The V call is TRBV20-1, the J call TRBJ1-2; weak D call: TRBD1 (6 bases). The TCR was taken from a man between 18 and 35 years old in good health. Sequenced: blood. CDR3 in amino acids: CSARAQGIAYGYTF. CDR3 nucleotides: TGCAGTGCTAGAGCCCAGGGGATTGCCTATGGCTACACCTTC.